The 16 T cell receptor beta chains reported below all come from one sample, sequenced in a study of identical twins (dated by TCRdb to 2016 to 2017). The library was prepared using 5' RACE. The run used an Illumina HiSeq 2000. TCRdb reworked the public reads: Q25 trimming with fastp, MiXCR clone assembly, productive beta chains retained. Every entry covers one CDR3 protein and lists the most common genes and DNA from its rows. The sample table records roughly 250,000 distinct CDR3 sequences; about 14% of these occur just once. Of the sample, 8.8% is held by the ten largest clones. The sample taken for sequencing was memory (CD45RO+) T cells sorted from blood. The sample's cell subset or site label, decoded: CD45RO+ enriched T cells. Every receptor here comes from a woman under 30 in good health.

The CDR3 DNA is TGTGCCAGCAGCCAGTCCGACGGGGCGGACATTCAGTACTTC. It yields the protein CASSQSDGADIQYF. The chain has TRBV3-1 and TRBJ2-4; the D call may be TRBD1 or TRBD2 (5 bases each). This CDR3 is 14 amino acids long. Trimming removed 3 bases at V and 8 bases at J, with 14 bases between. CDR1 is LGHDT and CDR2 is YNNKEL in the germline V gene (reference sequence).

The genes are TRBV12-3 or TRBV12-4 and TRBJ2-3; TRBD2 matches at 15 bases. The CDR3 extends over 17 amino acids. Germline trimming cut 6 bases from V and 5 bases from J; bases unmatched to any gene: 9. CDR3 bases: TGTGCCAGCAGCCGCACTGGGACTAGCGGGGGGCGAGATACGCAGTATTTT. As protein: CASSRTGTSGGRDTQYF.

DNA for the CDR3: TGTGCCTGGAGTGGCCCGTATAGCAATCAGCCCCAGCATTTT. Its protein is CAWSGPYSNQPQHF. The J gene is TRBJ1-5, the V gene TRBV30, with D unresolved. The CDR3 runs to 14 residues. Germline values: CDR1 GTSNPN, CDR2 SVGIG (reference sequence). V lost 1 base and J lost 0, with 7 bases in between.

This clonotype was observed at least ten times. This sequence joins TRBV5-1 and TRBJ2-5, with 9 bases identical to TRBD1. The CDR3 totals 14 residues. Germline CDR1 and CDR2: SGHRS and YFSETQ. The V and J ends lost 4 bases and 3 bases, in that order; junction bases with no gene match: 4. Here the CDR3 reads CASSMGQGEETQYF. CDR3 nucleotide sequence: TGCGCCAGCAGCATGGGACAGGGAGAAGAGACCCAGTACTTC.

This clonotype was picked up many times. V gene TRBV5-1 combines with J gene TRBJ2-1, with TRBD2 identical over 8 bases. The CDR3 extends over 23 amino acids. V was pared by 1 base and J by 0 bases, with 24 bases of the junction left unmatched. In germline, CDR1 is SGHRS, CDR2 YFSETQ. The CDR3 spells CASSLFLVPIIFSSGASYNEQFF. The CDR3 DNA sequence: TGCGCCAGCAGCTTGTTTTTAGTCCCCATAATTTTCAGTAGCGGGGCCTCCTACAATGAGCAGTTCTTC. Supplemented by reference TRBV5-1 and TRBJ2-1, the full variable domain reads KAGVTQTPRYLIKTRGQQVTLSCSPISGHRSVSWYQQTPGQGLQFLFEYFSETQRNKGNFPGRFSGRQFSNSRSEMNVSTLELGDSALYLCASSLFLVPIIFSSGASYNEQFFGPGTRLTVL.

This clonotype was found a few times. V gene TRBV3-1 combines with J gene TRBJ2-5, with D perhaps being TRBD1 or TRBD2 (5 bases each). Germline V gene lookup returns CDR1 LGHDT and CDR2 YNNKEL (reference sequence). The CDR3 is made up of 13 amino acids. Trimming removed 1 base from V and 5 bases from J, with 8 bases in between. CDR3: CASSQVGVETQYF. In DNA form, the CDR3 reads TGTGCCAGCAGCCAAGTGGGGGTGGAGACCCAGTACTTC.

The genes are TRBV20-1 and TRBJ1-2; a possible D gene is TRBD1 (5 bases). The CDR3 sequence is 14 residues long. The germline CDR1 and CDR2 sequences are DFQATT and SNEGSKA (reference sequence). V was shortened by 0 bases and J by 10 bases, with 18 bases between the two germline ends. The CDR3 is CSARDPHVGVDYTF. The CDR3 DNA reads TGCAGTGCTAGAGATCCTCACGTGGGGGTAGACTACACCTTC.

V is TRBV4-2 and J is TRBJ2-3, with TRBD2 matching over 14 bases. Germline trimming cut 4 bases from V and 0 bases from J; bases unmatched to any gene: 12. CDR1 is LGHNA, CDR2 YNFKEQ, per germline. CDR3 size: 20 residues. In nucleotides, the CDR3 is TGTGCCAGCAGCCGCTCCGGGACTAGCGGGGGCGGGCCTAGCACAGATACGCAGTATTTT. It yields the protein CASSRSGTSGGGPSTDTQYF.

This clonotype was counted between two and nine times. The chain is built from TRBV11-3 and TRBJ2-2; D not certain. The V gene's germline CDR1 is SGHNT and CDR2 YENEEA. V was trimmed by 0 bases and J by 0 bases, leaving 2 bases between them. This CDR3 region has 14 residues. The CDR3 sequence: CASSLESNTGELFF. For the CDR3, the DNA is TGTGCCAGCAGCTTAGAGTCGAACACCGGGGAGCTGTTTTTT.

This chain joins TRBV20-1 and TRBJ1-4; 9 bases match TRBD1. The V and J ends lost 6 bases and 3 bases, in that order; junction bases with no gene match: 2. The V gene's germline CDR1 is DFQATT and CDR2 SNEGSKA (reference sequence). CDR3 length: 13 amino acids. The DNA for the CDR3 is TGCAGTGCCCGACAGGGGGCTAATGAAAAACTGTTTTTT. Encoded protein: CSARQGANEKLFF.

This clonotype was seen at least ten times. The gene calls are TRBV3-1 and TRBJ2-1; D call uncertain. With 3 bases removed from V and 15 bases from J, the gap between germline ends came to 3 bases. The CDR3 is 8 amino acids. CDR1 and CDR2 from the germline V gene are LGHDT and YNNKEL (reference sequence). CDR3 nucleotides: TGTGCCAGCAGCCACCCGTTCTTC. Translated: CASSHPFF.

The chain uses TRBV3-1 and TRBJ2-1, with D possibly being TRBD2 (6 bases). CDR3 length: 13 amino acids. Germline V gene sequence: CDR1 LGHDT, CDR2 YNNKEL (reference sequence). With 3 bases removed from V and 8 bases from J, the gap between germline ends came to 11 bases. This CDR3 is CASSQGLEDEQFF. As DNA, the CDR3 is TGTGCCAGCAGCCAGGGACTCGAGGATGAGCAGTTCTTC.

V usage is TRBV20-1 and J usage is TRBJ2-2; D gene ambiguous. CDR1 is DFQATT, CDR2 SNEGSKA, per germline (reference sequence). The CDR3 runs to 13 residues. With 0 bases removed from V and 7 bases from J, the gap between germline ends came to 9 bases. The chain's CDR3 is CSARDPSLGELFF. The CDR3 DNA reads as TGCAGTGCTAGAGATCCGAGTCTCGGGGAGCTGTTTTTT.

This clonotype was seen only a few times. The chain uses TRBV11-2 and TRBJ2-7, with TRBD2 matching 7 bases. The CDR3 spans 15 residues. Germline loops: CDR1 SGHAT, CDR2 FQNNGV. The V and J ends lost 5 bases and 3 bases, in that order; junction bases with no gene match: 10. The CDR3 sequence: CASSTTYSGYYEQYF. In DNA, the CDR3 is TGTGCCAGCAGCACCACATATAGCGGGTACTACGAGCAGTACTTC.

V gene TRBV3-1 combines with J gene TRBJ2-5; 8 bases align to TRBD1. Germline-derived CDR1 and CDR2 are LGHDT and YNNKEL (reference sequence). The trim removed 3 bases at V and 2 bases at J, leaving 11 bases unmatched. This CDR3 has 17 residues. The CDR3 coding sequence is TGTGCCAGCAGCCACTGGCCAGGGGGCGACCGACAAGAGACCCAGTACTTC. Its translation is CASSHWPGGDRQETQYF.

In its sample, this clonotype was seen many times. The V call is TRBV27, the J call TRBJ1-5, with D hard to call. CDR1 is MNHEY and CDR2 is SMNVEV in the germline V gene (reference sequence). This CDR3 has 12 amino acids. Deletions cut 3 bases from V and 3 bases from J, with 3 bases between. The CDR3 DNA is TGTGCCAGCAGTTTTTCCAATCAGCCCCAGCATTTT. Its protein product is CASSFSNQPQHF.